Below are 29 T cell receptor beta chains sequenced from a single sample in a study of T cells in Graves' hyperthyroidism and ophthalmopathy. The TCR beta CDR3 regions underwent amplification using RNA transcripts as the source. The TCR CDR3 first-round RT-PCR relied on the HTBI primer set. TCRdb recomputed calls from the multiplex PCR reads with MiXCR, one row per CDR3 protein. The sample contains some 420,000 distinct CDR3 sequences, approximately 14% of which appear only once. Material: blood. The origin of the receptors is a woman aged 18 to 35 with Graves' hyperthyroidism.

This clonotype came up a few times. V and J are TRBV6-2 or TRBV6-3 and TRBJ2-7, with 9 bases that match TRBD2. V lost 7 bases and J lost 7; bases outside the gene matches: 8. The CDR3 length is 13 residues. In germline, CDR1 is MNHEY, CDR2 SVGEGT. The CDR3 region has the DNA TGTGCCAGCAATTCAGCGGGAGGCTATGAGCAGTACTTC. It is translated as CASNSAGGYEQYF.

This clonotype has a count of ten or more. The chain employs TRBV12-3 or TRBV12-4 and TRBJ1-1; TRBD1 agrees at 8 bases. Trimming cost V 1 base and J 6 bases; bases outside gene matches: 1. CDR3 length equals 13 residues. CDR3 DNA: TGTGCCAGCAGTTTAGTACAGGGGGCTGAAGCTTTCTTT. Translated: CASSLVQGAEAFF.

The chain combines TRBV10-2 with TRBJ1-1, with no clear D. CDR1 and CDR2 (germline): WSHSY, SAAADI. Trimming removed 3 bases from V and 7 bases from J, with 9 bases in between. This CDR3 contains 12 residues. CDR3 sequence reads: CASSDMGSEAFF. DNA for the CDR3: TGCGCCAGCAGTGATATGGGGAGTGAAGCTTTCTTT.

This clonotype was detected only a few times. V gene TRBV19 combines with J gene TRBJ2-1; no definite D call. The CDR3 sequence is 15 residues long. Germline values: CDR1 LNHDA, CDR2 SQIVND (reference sequence). Trimming removed 5 bases from V and 0 bases from J, with 11 bases in between. CDR3 protein: CASSFSPSSYNEQFF. DNA of the CDR3: TGTGCCAGTAGTTTCAGTCCGAGCTCCTACAATGAGCAGTTCTTC.

This clonotype was counted many times. The chain couples TRBV9 to TRBJ1-3; D not certain. CDR3 length: 14 amino acids. Trimming pared 2 bases from V and 0 bases from J, leaving 6 bases between. Germline values: CDR1 SGDLS, CDR2 YYNGEE. The CDR3 nucleotides are TGTGCCAGCAGCGTTACAGACTCTGGAAACACCATATATTTT. Its protein product is CASSVTDSGNTIYF.

This clonotype has a handful of counts. The chain recombines TRBV19 with TRBJ1-1, with a tentative D call TRBD1 (5 bases). Germline loops: CDR1 LNHDA, CDR2 SQIVND (reference sequence). The CDR3 is 12 amino acids. Trimming stripped 8 bases from V and 1 base from J, with 8 bases between. CDR3 amino acids: CASARENTEAFF. In nucleotides, the CDR3 is TGTGCCAGTGCCAGGGAGAACACTGAAGCTTTCTTT.

This clonotype was seen ten or more times. V gene TRBV12-3 or TRBV12-4 combines with J gene TRBJ2-7; D remains ambiguous. V lost 5 bases, J lost 2 bases, and 13 bases lay in between. CDR3 length: 14 amino acids. The CDR3 bases are TGTGCCAGCAGTCCCCGACTGGAAACCTACGAGCAGTACTTC. Amino acids: CASSPRLETYEQYF.

In its sample, this clonotype was seen many times. This chain joins TRBV24-1 and TRBJ1-5, with D possibly matching TRBD1 (6 bases). The V end was cut by 4 bases, the J end by 3 bases, with 15 bases between. CDR3 length: 16 residues. Germline-derived CDR1 and CDR2 are KGHDR and SFDVKD. CDR3 sequence (DNA): TGTGCCACCAGTGAAAGGGGGTTCGTGGACAATCAGCCCCAGCATTTT. This codes for CATSERGFVDNQPQHF.

The table lists this clonotype with many counts. This sequence joins TRBV5-1 and TRBJ2-3, with 7 bases aligning to TRBD2. V trimming: 0 bases; J trimming: 2 bases; junction bases outside the gene matches: 3. Per germline, CDR1 SGHRS and CDR2 YFSETQ. The CDR3 length is 15 residues. CDR3: CASSLDGTNTDTQYF. Written as DNA, the CDR3 is TGCGCCAGCAGCTTGGACGGGACTAACACAGATACGCAGTATTTT.

Comment on this clonotype: A much larger clone differs by one base, so this may be a read error. The rearrangement uses TRBV6-9 and TRBJ2-3; no clear D gene. CDR1 is MNHGY and CDR2 is SVAAGI in the germline V gene. The CDR3 is 14 residues long. Between the trimmed V and J ends, which lost 3 bases and 1 base, there was a span of 8 bases. In DNA, the CDR3 is TGTGCCAGCAGTTACACTGTAGGCACAGATACGCAGTATTTT. The encoded protein is CASSYTVGTDTQYF.

This clonotype was counted many times. This chain connects TRBV20-1 to TRBJ1-5, with 9 bases that match TRBD1. The CDR3 is 18 residues long. Germline-derived CDR1 and CDR2 are DFQATT and SNEGSKA (reference sequence). V was clipped by 1 base and J by 0 bases; unmatched bases: 10. The CDR3: CSARVQDRGPYSNQPQHF. CDR3 DNA sequence: TGCAGTGCTAGAGTCCAGGACAGGGGACCCTATAGCAATCAGCCCCAGCATTTT.

The chain uses TRBV19 and TRBJ2-1; 11 nucleotides align to TRBD2. J gave up 8 bases and V 4 bases, and 7 bases lay outside the gene matches. Per the germline V gene, CDR1 is LNHDA and CDR2 is SQIVND (reference sequence). The CDR3 length is 15 residues. DNA of the CDR3: TGTGCCAGTAGTACCACTAGCGGGAGTGTCTATGAGCAGTTCTTC. It codes for CASSTTSGSVYEQFF.

In this sample, this clonotype turned up many times. This chain connects TRBV28 to TRBJ1-5, with 8 bases aligning to TRBD1. The germline gives CDR1 MDHEN, CDR2 SYDVKM. J was trimmed by 5 bases and V by 5 bases; bases with no gene match: 5. The CDR3 consists of 14 residues. The CDR3 DNA reads as TGTGCCAGCAGTCCCCGGACAGGGTATCAGCCCCAGCATTTT. This encodes CASSPRTGYQPQHF.

This clonotype has just one count. Being one base from a much bigger clone, this may be a read error. This chain joins TRBV29-1 and TRBJ2-7, with D tentatively TRBD1 (6 bases). In germline, CDR1 is SQVTM, CDR2 ANQGSEA. The CDR3 length is 13 residues. The CDR3: CSAYTGYGAERYF. The DNA of the CDR3 is TGCAGCGCCTACACAGGGTATGGGGCGGAGCGGTACTTC.

A word on this clonotype: A clone one base away is much larger, so this may be a read error. The CDR3 carries no conserved terminal phenylalanine or tryptophan, so it likely arises from a read error. The genes are TRBV20-1 and TRBJ2-5; D might be TRBD1 (5 bases). Trimming cost V 3 bases and J 5 bases, with 16 bases left between them. Germline V CDR1 and CDR2: DFQATT, SNEGSKA (reference sequence). CDR3 length: 14 residues. In DNA, the CDR3 is TGCAGTGCTAGTTGGTGGGGCAAAGGGGAGACCCAGTACCTC. Its protein is CSASWWGKGETQYL.

The table lists this clonotype with a few counts. The CDR3 DNA is TGTGCCAGCAGTTTATTCGGCAGGGGGTCTGCAGATACGCAGTATTTT. Amino acids: CASSLFGRGSADTQYF. The chain couples TRBV28 to TRBJ2-3; 7 bases map to TRBD1. The J segment lost 4 bases and the V segment lost 1 base, leaving 8 bases of the junction unmatched. Germline lookup yields CDR1 MDHEN and CDR2 SYDVKM. The CDR3 consists of 16 residues. Full variable domain (remainder filled in from reference TRBV28 and TRBJ2-3): DVKVTQSSRYLVKRTGEKVFLECVQDMDHENMFWYRQDPGLGLRLIYFSYDVKMKEKGDIPEGYSVSREKKERFSLILESASTNQTSMYLCASSLFGRGSADTQYFGPGTRLTVL.

This clonotype was counted many times. J is TRBJ1-1 and V is TRBV6-1, with 9 bases lining up with TRBD1. The ends lost 5 bases at V and 3 bases at J; junction bases unmatched: 13. Germline CDR1 is MNHNS and CDR2 is SASEGT. The CDR3 is 17 residues long. The CDR3 DNA reads as TGTGCCAGCAGTTACGAGCGGACAGGGGCCGACGACACTGAAGCTTTCTTT. Translated: CASSYERTGADDTEAFF.

The sample holds many counts of this clonotype. V is TRBV27 and J is TRBJ1-5; D gene unclear. This CDR3 spans 14 amino acids. Germline CDR1 reads MNHEY; CDR2 reads SMNVEV (reference sequence). Trimming shortened V by 8 bases and J by 0 bases, and 11 bases separated the two germline ends. CDR3 DNA sequence: TGTGCCAGCCCCCCAGGCGTTAGCAATCAGCCCCAGCATTTT. This encodes CASPPGVSNQPQHF.

The CDR3 DNA reads TGTGCCAGCAAGGAAGCGGGAGGATCCTACGAGCAGTACTTC. Protein sequence: CASKEAGGSYEQYF. The chain employs TRBV12-3 or TRBV12-4 and TRBJ2-7; 9 bases map to TRBD2. CDR3 length equals 14 residues. V trimming: 7 bases; J trimming: 1 base; junction bases outside the gene matches: 5.

This clonotype showed up many times. V is TRBV27 and J is TRBJ2-2; 9 bases align to TRBD1. With V trimmed by 6 bases and J by 4 bases, 6 bases remained unmatched. CDR3 length: 15 residues. In germline, CDR1 is MNHEY, CDR2 SMNVEV (reference sequence). The CDR3, as DNA: TGTGCCAGCAGGGGGGACAGGGCGGGCACCGGGGAGCTGTTTTTT. This encodes CASRGDRAGTGELFF.

This clonotype was observed at least ten times. This chain links TRBV24-1 with TRBJ2-7; 7 nucleotides line up with TRBD1. The CDR3 length is 14 residues. J was trimmed by 6 bases and V by 6 bases; bases with no gene match: 10. Per the germline V gene, CDR1 is KGHDR and CDR2 is SFDVKD. Written as DNA, the CDR3 is TGTGCCACCAGTTCCGGGACAGTGGCATCCGAGCAGTACTTC. Translating gives CATSSGTVASEQYF.

The chain has TRBV14 and TRBJ2-7, with D possibly TRBD1 on 5 matching bases. With 1 base removed from V and 5 bases from J, the gap between germline ends came to 9 bases. This CDR3 region has 13 residues. Per the germline V gene, CDR1 is SGHDN and CDR2 is FVKESK. In DNA, the CDR3 is TGTGCCAGCAGCCAAGTAGGGGTTCACGAGCAGTACTTC. As protein: CASSQVGVHEQYF.

With respect to this clonotype: With a much larger clone just one base away, this may be a read error. The rearrangement links TRBV29-1 to TRBJ2-1; D is perhaps TRBD1 (6 bases). Germline values: CDR1 SQVTM, CDR2 ANQGSEA. Trimming took 6 bases from V and 9 from J, leaving 21 bases between them. CDR3 length: 14 residues. For the CDR3, the DNA is TGCAGCGTCGGCCCATTTACGCAGGGGAGTGAGCAGTTCTTC. It specifies CSVGPFTQGSEQFF.

This clonotype was seen more than once but under ten times. The rearrangement joins TRBV5-1 to TRBJ1-4; D is undetermined. CDR3 length equals 12 residues. Trimming stripped 2 bases from V and 4 bases from J, with 3 bases between. CDR1 SGHRS and CDR2 YFSETQ come from the germline V gene. This CDR3 is CASSFNNEKLFF. DNA for the CDR3: TGCGCCAGCAGCTTCAATAATGAAAAACTGTTTTTT.

This clonotype was picked up many times. The CDR3, as DNA: TGCGCCAGCGGACCCGGGGAGATCTCCTCCTACGAGCAGTACTTC. Translating it yields CASGPGEISSYEQYF. The chain employs TRBV5-1 and TRBJ2-7; D is possibly TRBD2 (5 bases). Germline V gene lookup returns CDR1 SGHRS and CDR2 YFSETQ. Trimming stripped 7 bases from V and 0 bases from J, with 17 bases between. This CDR3 is built from 15 residues.

The table lists this clonotype with a few counts. The chain has TRBV6-2 or TRBV6-3 and TRBJ2-7; the D gene is possibly TRBD2 (5 bases). The CDR3 extends over 15 amino acids. Germline CDR1 MNHEY, CDR2 SVGEGT. The germline V and J ends were trimmed by 5 bases and 7 bases, with 21 bases remaining between them. Written as DNA, the CDR3 is TGTGCCAGCAGTGACCCTCAGGAGGCTGGTCGAGAGCAGTACTTC. Translating it yields CASSDPQEAGREQYF.

This clonotype showed up many times. This rearrangement joins TRBV6-2 or TRBV6-3 to TRBJ2-7; D call uncertain. V lost 3 bases, J lost 4 bases, and 10 bases lay in between. CDR1 MNHEY and CDR2 SVGEGT come from the germline V gene. This CDR3 is 13 amino acids long. CDR3 protein: CASSYLAPYEQYF. The DNA for the CDR3 is TGTGCCAGCAGTTATCTCGCCCCATACGAGCAGTACTTC.

The sample holds many counts of this clonotype. The chain has TRBV28 and TRBJ1-5; no clear D. CDR1 MDHEN and CDR2 SYDVKM come from the germline V gene. The CDR3 totals 15 residues. The V and J ends lost 6 bases and 4 bases respectively, with 16 bases between them. The DNA for the CDR3 is TGTGCCAGCAGCTTCGTTGGGGATCGTAATCAGCCCCAGCATTTT. It yields the protein CASSFVGDRNQPQHF.

Worth noting for this clonotype: This may be a read error, as it is one base from a much larger clone. This rearrangement joins TRBV30 to TRBJ2-1, with unresolved D. CDR3 length equals 14 residues. CDR1 is GTSNPN and CDR2 is SVGIG in the germline V gene (reference sequence). V lost 5 bases, J lost 5 bases, and 16 bases lay in between. The CDR3 sequence: CAWHLGWGNNEQFF. The CDR3 nucleotides read TGTGCCTGGCATTTGGGTTGGGGTAACAATGAGCAGTTCTTC. Variable domain in full (rest from reference TRBV30 and TRBJ2-1): SQTIHQWPATLVQPVGSPLSLECTVEGTSNPNLYWYRQAAGRGLQLLFYSVGIGQISSEVPQNLSASRPQDRQFILSSKKLLLSDSGFYLCAWHLGWGNNEQFFGPGTRLTVL.